The rows below give T cell receptor beta chains drawn from one sample of a study of T cell responses to AZD1222 COVID-19 vaccine. The data were produced by immunoSEQ multiplex PCR, yet TCRdb's version contains in-frame clones alone and is incomplete. The data hold 110,000 to 150,000 clones, with about 93% observed a single time. The sample in question was peripheral blood, obtained on day 0 of AZD1222 vaccination. These receptors were taken from an adult in good health. Each CDR3 is given without its conserved first and last residue. Fields, in order: V gene, J gene, clone size, D gene, CDR3 protein. A D gene is named only where the DNA matches it firmly. The size field is filled for only some rows; it gives once, few, many or a size class.

>TRBV2|TRBJ1-2|.|.
ASSRLGDGYT
>TRBV20-1|TRBJ1-2|once|.
SASLLDGYT
>TRBV19|TRBJ2-1|.|.
ASSISGGEYHEQF
>TRBV3-1/TRBV3-2|TRBJ1-2|.|TRBD1
ASSQAGTGEGGYT
>TRBV4-1|TRBJ2-7|.|TRBD1
ASSQDPGQNYEQY
>TRBV4-2|TRBJ2-2|once|TRBD2
ASSPRGVAGALNTGELF
>TRBV19|TRBJ2-4|.|TRBD1
ASTPDRGKNIQY
>TRBV29-1|TRBJ1-4|.|.
SVVFRAVGEKLF
>TRBV5-6|TRBJ2-1|.|.
ASKKRGPPSYNEQF
>TRBV5-4|TRBJ2-5|.|TRBD1
ASSSRQGRETQY